This T cell receptor (beta chain) was obtained from a study of cytomegalovirus exposure and HLA in healthy donors. The PCR contained 60 Vbeta and 13 Jbeta primers. TCRdb keeps only in-frame clones here, not all; method: immunoSEQ multiplex PCR. The sample contains 160,000 or so clones, approximately 80% of which appear only once. This clone occurred once. Its antigen is currently unknown. Points from the study as a whole: It has been reported that TCR beta sequences accurately predicted the HLA-A and HLA-B alleles of most subjects. TCR beta chains associated with HLA were, in a later analysis, more clonally expanded than equally common others.

The ends were cut back, 0 bases at V and 5 bases at J, with 13 bases in the middle. CDR1 KGHSH and CDR2 LQKENI come from the germline V gene. The CDR3 length is 15 residues. The receptor was derived from a woman aged 18-30 years in good health and CMV-seronegative. The chain combines TRBV18 with TRBJ2-5, with D perhaps TRBD2 (6 bases). The specimen was PBMCs. CDR3 in amino acids: CASSPPGLAFETQYF. Written as DNA, the CDR3 is TGTGCCAGCTCACCACCGGGGCTAGCGTTCGAGACCCAGTACTTC.